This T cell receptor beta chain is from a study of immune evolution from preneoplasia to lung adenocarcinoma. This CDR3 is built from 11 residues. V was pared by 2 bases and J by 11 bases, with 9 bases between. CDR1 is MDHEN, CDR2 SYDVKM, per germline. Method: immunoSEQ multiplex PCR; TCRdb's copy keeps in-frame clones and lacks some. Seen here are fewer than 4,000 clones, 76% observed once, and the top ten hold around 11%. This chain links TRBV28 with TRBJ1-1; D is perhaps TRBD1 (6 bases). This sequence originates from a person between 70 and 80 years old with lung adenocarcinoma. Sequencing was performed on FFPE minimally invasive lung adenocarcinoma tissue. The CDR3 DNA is TGTGCCAGCAGTTTAAGGGGGTTGGCTTTCTTT. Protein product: CASSLRGLAFF.